A single sample is the source of the 21 T cell receptor beta chains below, sequenced in a study of blood T cell repertoires in COVID-19. The method was immunoSEQ multiplex PCR; TCRdb's version includes in-frame clones alone and lacks a portion of them. This table holds 200,000 to 250,000 clones, approximately 83% found once. The sample consisted of PBMCs or T cells enriched from blood (not recorded which). The receptors were sampled from a woman aged 55-70 years who had recovered from COVID-19.

V gene TRBV10-1 combines with J gene TRBJ2-1; 9 bases match TRBD2. The CDR3 length is 17 residues. The junction had 15 bases not matched to a gene; V was cut back by 3 bases and J by 9 bases. The V gene's germline CDR1 is WNHNN and CDR2 SYGVQD (reference sequence). As DNA, the CDR3 is TGCGCCAGCAGTGACCCCCTGGGGTCTAGCGGGAACCTTGAGCAGTTCTTC. Protein product: CASSDPLGSSGNLEQFF.

This chain joins TRBV11-2 and TRBJ1-4, with 7 bases identical to TRBD1. There are 15 residues in the CDR3. The trim removed 1 base at V and 13 bases at J, leaving 12 bases unmatched. Germline V gene sequence: CDR1 SGHAT, CDR2 FQNNGV. The CDR3 here is CASSLGGQGVEGLFF. The CDR3 DNA reads as TGTGCCAGCAGCTTAGGGGGGCAGGGGGTCGAGGGACTGTTTTTT.

V usage is TRBV5-4 and J usage is TRBJ2-3; possible D gene TRBD2, 6 bases. The V gene lost 0 bases and the J gene lost 2 bases, with 13 bases spanning the gap. Germline CDR1 reads SGHNT; CDR2 reads YYREEE (reference sequence). The length of the CDR3 is 16 residues. The CDR3 sequence: CASSLEAGPATDTQYF. The CDR3 DNA is TGTGCCAGCAGCTTGGAAGCGGGTCCAGCCACAGATACGCAGTATTTT. The full variable domain, rest sourced from reference TRBV5-4 and TRBJ2-3, is ETGVTQSPTHLIKTRGQQVTLRCSSQSGHNTVSWYQQALGQGPQFIFQYYREEENGRGNFPPRFSGLQFPNYSSELNVNALELDDSALYLCASSLEAGPATDTQYFGPGTRLTVL.

CDR3 in DNA: TGTGCCAGCAGCGTAGACAGCGGTAGCACAGATACGCAGTATTTT. It yields the protein CASSVDSGSTDTQYF. The chain uses TRBV9 and TRBJ2-3, with D possibly TRBD2 on 5 matching bases. The CDR3 length is 15 residues. V lost 0 bases, J lost 0 bases, and 8 bases lay in between. Germline values: CDR1 SGDLS, CDR2 YYNGEE.

This clone was found once. The chain uses TRBV2 and TRBJ1-2; D is ambiguous. Trimming removed 7 bases from V and 2 bases from J, with 11 bases in between. The CDR3 consists of 13 residues. Per germline, CDR1 SNHLY and CDR2 FYNNEI. This CDR3 is CASMGRANYGYTF. As DNA, the CDR3 is TGTGCCAGCATGGGGAGGGCCAACTATGGCTACACCTTC.

The chain is built from TRBV12-3 or TRBV12-4 and TRBJ1-2; D may be TRBD1 (6 bases). This CDR3 is built from 13 residues. V lost 3 bases and J lost 4, with 9 bases in between. The CDR3 reads CASSFGQPYGYTF. Here the CDR3 DNA reads TGTGCCAGCAGTTTTGGACAGCCCTATGGCTACACCTTC.

This clone was detected once. The chain uses TRBV10-3 and TRBJ1-1; D is perhaps TRBD1 (5 bases). V gave up 8 bases and J gave up 3 bases, with 19 bases separating them. The CDR3 contains 15 residues. The germline CDR1 and CDR2 sequences are ENHRY and SYGVKD. CDR3 DNA: TGTGCCATCGCCTCCGGACAACCTAGGGACACTGAAGCTTTCTTT. Its translation is CAIASGQPRDTEAFF.

This chain connects TRBV4-3 to TRBJ1-3; perhaps TRBD1 as D (5 bases). Per germline, CDR1 LGHNA and CDR2 YSLEER. With 0 bases removed from V and 0 bases from J, the gap between germline ends came to 12 bases. CDR3 size: 17 residues. This CDR3 is CASSQDDTGHSGNTIYF. The CDR3 DNA follows: TGCGCCAGCAGCCAAGACGATACAGGCCACTCTGGAAACACCATATATTTT.

The chain uses TRBV7-9 and TRBJ2-7; D is possibly TRBD2 (6 bases). V was pared by 1 base and J by 0 bases, with 13 bases between. This CDR3 spans 16 amino acids. CDR1 is SEHNR and CDR2 is FQNEAQ in the germline V gene (reference sequence). The CDR3 here is CASSLGSGGTSYEQYF. The CDR3 DNA reads as TGTGCCAGCAGCTTAGGTAGTGGAGGGACCTCCTACGAGCAGTACTTC.

The V gene is TRBV6-5, the J gene TRBJ1-1, with D perhaps TRBD1 (5 bases). Trimming took 6 bases from V and 1 from J, leaving 15 bases between them. The CDR3 extends over 15 amino acids. Per germline, CDR1 MNHEY and CDR2 SVGAGI. The CDR3 is CASRDTGGGNTEAFF. The CDR3 nucleotides are TGTGCCAGCAGGGACACGGGGGGTGGGAACACTGAAGCTTTCTTT.

V is TRBV19 and J is TRBJ2-5, with D tentatively TRBD1 (6 bases). There are 16 residues in the CDR3. Germline loops: CDR1 LNHDA, CDR2 SQIVND (reference sequence). V lost 4 bases and J 4 bases, leaving 19 bases between the germline ends. The CDR3 protein is CASSNAGDRRRETQYF. CDR3 coding DNA: TGTGCCAGTAGTAACGCAGGGGACCGCCGGAGAGAGACCCAGTACTTC.

The chain couples TRBV18 to TRBJ1-2; TRBD1 matches at 7 bases. Germline V gene lookup returns CDR1 KGHSH and CDR2 LQKENI. V trimming: 0 bases; J trimming: 4 bases; junction bases outside the gene matches: 8. There are 16 residues in the CDR3. CDR3 coding DNA: TGTGCCAGCTCACCACCCAGTCAGGGGGTAAGCTATGGCTACACCTTC. The encoded protein is CASSPPSQGVSYGYTF.

This clone was seen a handful of times. The chain links TRBV3-1 (or the pseudogene TRBV3-2) to TRBJ1-5; D is possibly TRBD1 (5 bases). CDR1 and CDR2 from the germline V gene are LGHDT and YNNKEL (reference sequence). V was trimmed by 5 bases and J by 7 bases, leaving 9 bases between them. CDR3 size: 12 residues. CDR3 coding DNA: TGTGCCAGCAGCTCGCAGGGCCAGCCCCAGCATTTT. Its translation is CASSSQGQPQHF.

This clone was observed once. The J gene is TRBJ1-1, the V gene TRBV27; the D gene is possibly TRBD1 (5 bases). Deletions cut 5 bases from V and 6 bases from J, with 16 bases between. Germline assignment: CDR1 MNHEY and CDR2 SMNVEV (reference sequence). This CDR3 is 14 amino acids long. CDR3 sequence (DNA): TGTGCCAGCAGTGGGCTATGGGGCAGGGCTGAAGCTTTCTTT. It translates to CASSGLWGRAEAFF.

The chain links TRBV18 to TRBJ1-1; TRBD1 is a possible D gene (5 bases). This CDR3 is built from 15 residues. V was trimmed by 10 bases and J by 1 base, leaving 19 bases between them. CDR1 and CDR2 from the germline V gene are KGHSH and LQKENI. For the CDR3, the DNA is TGTGCCACCTTAGCATCGTCGGGGGGGAACACTGAAGCTTTCTTT. Its translation is CATLASSGGNTEAFF.

This chain links TRBV19 with TRBJ2-7, with 9 bases matching TRBD2. The J segment lost 5 bases and the V segment lost 1 base, leaving 6 bases of the junction unmatched. Germline CDR1 reads LNHDA; CDR2 reads SQIVND (reference sequence). CDR3 length equals 15 residues. The CDR3 region is CASSIVAGGPHEQYF. The CDR3 nucleotides read TGTGCCAGTAGTATAGTTGCGGGAGGGCCCCACGAGCAGTACTTC.

Concerning this clone: The junction differs from germline at one of its ends, possibly a read error. The chain employs TRBV6-5 and TRBJ2-5, with TRBD1 matching 7 bases. This CDR3 is 15 amino acids long. The germline V gene encodes CDR1 MNHEY and CDR2 SVGAGI. The CDR3 region is CASSHSGTEKETQYF. The DNA for the CDR3 is TGTGCCAGCAGTCACTCCGGGACAGAAAAAGAGACCCAGTACTTC.

The CDR3 spells CASSKDRLESSTDTQYF. In DNA, the CDR3 is TGTGCCAGCAGCAAAGATAGACTAGAGAGTAGCACAGATACGCAGTATTTT. V gene TRBV21-1 combines with J gene TRBJ2-3; TRBD2 is the table's D call and was not checked against the DNA. TRBV21-1 is a pseudogene locus. This CDR3 is built from 17 residues.

The chain has TRBV2 and TRBJ1-5; TRBD1 might be the D (6 bases). Between the trimmed V and J ends, which lost 4 bases and 1 base, there was a span of 17 bases. Germline V gene sequence: CDR1 SNHLY, CDR2 FYNNEI. There are 17 residues in the CDR3. The CDR3 sequence is CASSVGRGRRSNQPQHF. In DNA form, the CDR3 reads TGTGCCAGCAGTGTCGGGCGGGGGCGACGAAGCAATCAGCCCCAGCATTTT.

The J gene is TRBJ2-2, the V gene TRBV29-1, with D possibly matching TRBD2 (6 bases). Germline CDR1 reads SQVTM; CDR2 reads ANQGSEA. The CDR3 runs to 14 residues. Trimming shortened V by 3 bases and J by 5 bases, and 13 bases separated the two germline ends. The chain's CDR3 is CSVDVAGSTGELFF. The DNA for the CDR3 is TGCAGCGTTGATGTCGCGGGATCAACCGGGGAGCTGTTTTTT.

This clone was counted a single time. The V gene is TRBV29-1, the J gene TRBJ2-3; 9 nucleotides agree with TRBD1. The junction had 1 base not matched to a gene; V was cut back by 6 bases and J by 0 bases. Germline CDR1 SQVTM, CDR2 ANQGSEA. The CDR3 spans 13 residues. The CDR3 bases are TGCAGCGTACAGGGGGCTAGCACAGATACGCAGTATTTT. Amino acids: CSVQGASTDTQYF.